These T cell receptor beta chains were read from a single sample in a study of regulatory T cells in long-lasting Graves disease. TCRdb reanalysed the multiplex PCR reads using MiXCR and keeps one entry per CDR3 protein. This sample has 680,000 or so distinct CDR3 sequences, with 16% found just once. These data were also reused for a study on T cells in Graves' hyperthyroidism and ophthalmopathy.

The material was peripheral blood mononuclear cells (PBMCs), obtained at new diagnosis, from a patient treated with antithyroid drugs. The receptor source for this set is a woman aged 25 to 45 with Graves disease. The CDR3 runs from the conserved cysteine through the conserved F or W. D genes are given only for firm matches. The size entry is marked missing in some rows and otherwise reads once, few, many or a size class.

d_gene	v_gene	j_gene	abundance	CDR3aa	CDR3nt
-	TRBV20-1	TRBJ1-2	many	CSAIRQLPDYGYTF	TGCAGTGCCATAAGACAGTTGCCAGACTATGGCTACACCTTC
-	TRBV24-1	TRBJ2-2	many	CATSVDGAPGELFF	TGTGCCACCAGTGTAGACGGGGCGCCCGGGGAGCTGTTTTTT
TRBD2	TRBV7-2	TRBJ2-7	-	CASSSLRTSGTYEQYF	TGTGCCAGCAGCTCTCTCAGGACTAGCGGGACCTACGAGCAGTACTTC
-	TRBV24-1	TRBJ2-1	-	CATSEPWKANEQFF	TGTGCCACCAGTGAGCCATGGAAGGCGAATGAGCAGTTCTTC
-	TRBV20-1	TRBJ1-4	few	CSASGAPGDVTDEKLFF	TGCAGTGCTAGTGGTGCCCCCGGCGATGTAACTGATGAAAAACTGTTTTTT
-	TRBV10-1	TRBJ2-7	-	CASSESDRSGQYF	TGCGCCAGCAGTGAGTCCGACCGATCCGGGCAGTACTTC
TRBD1	TRBV20-1	TRBJ2-5	-	CSAKHTGGLETQYF	TGCAGTGCCAAACATACAGGGGGTCTGGAGACCCAGTACTTC
-	TRBV20-1	TRBJ1-6	many	CSAREWQGNSPLHF	TGCAGTGCTAGAGAGTGGCAGGGAAATTCACCCCTCCACTTT
-	TRBV7-9	TRBJ2-2	-	CASPTSSGFIAGELFF	TGTGCCAGCCCTACATCTTCGGGGTTCATCGCCGGGGAGCTGTTTTTT
-	TRBV20-1	TRBJ2-5	-	CSARTPPVLGQTQYF	TGCAGTGCTAGAACCCCCCCCGTCTTGGGACAAACCCAGTACTTC
TRBD2	TRBV7-2	TRBJ2-4	many	CASSLGTSGIGAKNIQYF	TGTGCCAGCAGCTTAGGGACTAGCGGGATCGGAGCCAAAAACATTCAGTACTTC
-	TRBV30	TRBJ2-3	many	CAWSLATQYF	TGTGCCTGGAGTTTGGCGACGCAGTATTTT
TRBD2	TRBV9	TRBJ2-2	-	CASSPPEREFTGELFF	TGTGCCAGCAGCCCCCCTGAGCGGGAGTTCACCGGGGAGCTGTTTTTT
-	TRBV28	TRBJ2-7	many	CASSRREQYF	TGTGCCAGCTCGAGGAGGGAGCAGTACTTC
-	TRBV6-5	TRBJ2-1	many	CASSLSQGGLFF	TGTGCCAGCAGTTTATCACAGGGAGGCCTGTTCTTC
-	TRBV19	TRBJ2-7	-	CASSLLIAYEQYF	TGTGCCAGTAGCCTCCTCATCGCCTACGAGCAGTACTTC
-	TRBV28	TRBJ1-5	many	CASSLTGYGNQPQHF	TGTGCCAGCAGCTTAACGGGGTATGGCAATCAGCCCCAGCATTTT
TRBD1	TRBV20-1	TRBJ1-6	many	CSATGTGVGSPLHF	TGCAGTGCTACCGGGACAGGGGTTGGTTCACCCCTCCACTTT
TRBD2	TRBV28	TRBJ2-1	many	CASSLGGLAGSYNEQFF	TGTGCCAGCAGTTTAGGAGGTCTAGCGGGCTCCTACAATGAGCAGTTCTTC
-	TRBV6-4	TRBJ2-1	-	CASSEAVYNEQFF	TGTGCCAGCAGTGAAGCGGTCTACAATGAGCAGTTCTTC
-	TRBV3-1	TRBJ1-4	-	CASSQSGQPGYEKLFF	TGTGCCAGCAGCCAGTCCGGACAGCCAGGATATGAAAAACTGTTTTTT
TRBD2	TRBV9	TRBJ2-5	few	CASSVAGGLATTQYF	TGTGCCAGCAGCGTAGCTGGGGGACTAGCGACGACCCAGTACTTC
-	TRBV6-5	TRBJ2-2	-	CASSYGRTGELFF	TGTGCCAGCAGTTATGGGCGAACCGGGGAGCTGTTTTTT
-	TRBV5-1	TRBJ2-2	few	CASLGGSNTGELFF	TGCGCCAGCCTTGGGGGAAGTAACACCGGGGAGCTGTTTTTT
-	TRBV6-1	TRBJ2-6	few	CASSRLVMSGANVLTF	TGTGCCAGCAGCCGCCTTGTGATGTCTGGGGCCAACGTCCTGACTTTC
TRBD2	TRBV20-1	TRBJ2-7	few	CSAPPSGREYEQYF	TGCAGTGCACCCCCTAGCGGGAGGGAGTACGAGCAGTACTTC
TRBD1	TRBV10-3	TRBJ1-3	-	CAISEGTGSGNTIYF	TGTGCCATCAGTGAAGGGACAGGGAGTGGAAACACCATATATTTT
-	TRBV28	TRBJ1-4	many	CASTPISGSGREKLFF	TGTGCCAGCACCCCCATCTCCGGGTCTGGGCGGGAAAAACTGTTTTTT